This TCR beta chain was found in a study of cytomegalovirus exposure and HLA in healthy donors. Study-level points and caveats: When analyzed later, a missense DCLRE1C variant was found to be linked to TCR beta V- and J-gene trimming. The analysis excluded some indistinguishable V segments, including TRBV6-2 and TRBV6-3. Being productive about 87% or about 30% of the time was typical of most TCR beta V segments in an earlier analysis.

Each donor's status was that of a healthy bone marrow donor. PCR employed 60 Vbeta and 13 Jbeta primers. Sequenced by immunoSEQ multiplex PCR; TCRdb stores in-frame clones only, minus some. This repertoire shows under 200,000 clones, approximately 80% found once; its top ten account for roughly 2.3%. The CDR3 runs to 14 residues. Trimming stripped 6 bases from V and 4 bases from J, with 15 bases between. From germline, CDR1 is MNHEY and CDR2 SVGAGI. In the case of this clone: Its antigen is not identified.

This sequence joins TRBV6-5 and TRBJ2-5; D unclear. Source material: PBMCs. This clonotype was sampled from a man in his 60s in good health and CMV-seronegative. This CDR3 is CASSGIAGSETQYF. CDR3 coding DNA: TGTGCCAGCAGCGGAATCGCCGGGTCAGAGACCCAGTACTTC.